The 14 T cell receptor beta chains given below trace back to one sample, sequenced in a study of CD8 T cells in Susac syndrome. A quantity of about 0.5 to 1 ug RNA underwent reverse transcription using random hexamers. From the immunoSEQ multiplex PCR reads, TCRdb called clonotypes with MiXCR, one entry per CDR3 protein. The sample shows around 130,000 distinct CDR3 sequences, over 90% of them seen only once. Sequencing input: CD4+ T cells from PBMCs. These receptors all stem from a human donor in good health.

The rearrangement joins TRBV28 to TRBJ2-7; D gene uncertain. The CDR3 runs to 12 residues. Trimming stripped 1 base from V and 4 bases from J, with 5 bases between. CDR1 and CDR2 (germline): MDHEN, SYDVKM. CDR3 nucleotide sequence: TGTGCCAGCAGTTTATTTGGATACGAGCAGTACTTC. Translated, it gives CASSLFGYEQYF. The entire variable domain, with the rest obtained from reference TRBV28 and TRBJ2-7, is as follows: DVKVTQSSRYLVKRTGEKVFLECVQDMDHENMFWYRQDPGLGLRLIYFSYDVKMKEKGDIPEGYSVSREKKERFSLILESASTNQTSMYLCASSLFGYEQYFGPGTRLTVT.

The chain is built from TRBV29-1 and TRBJ2-3; D is unclear. Trimming took 4 bases from V and 4 from J, leaving 15 bases between them. The V gene's germline CDR1 is SQVTM and CDR2 ANQGSEA. This CDR3 has 14 residues. The CDR3 nucleotides read TGCAGCGTTGTGGTCGCCCCCGGACCAGATACGCAGTATTTT. It is translated as CSVVVAPGPDTQYF.

The chain joins TRBV29-1 to TRBJ2-1; TRBD2 agrees at 10 bases. Looked up from germline, CDR1 is SQVTM and CDR2 is ANQGSEA. The V gene end was trimmed by 1 base and the J gene end by 4 bases; junction bases not matched to a gene: 4. CDR3 length: 15 amino acids. The CDR3 reads CSVEARTSGYNEQFF. The CDR3 DNA reads as TGCAGCGTTGAAGCCAGGACTAGCGGTTACAATGAGCAGTTCTTC.

J is TRBJ2-2 and V is TRBV7-2; 9 bases fit TRBD2. Unmatched junction bases numbered 1, after V lost 1 base and J lost 1 base. The CDR3 consists of 16 residues. Germline CDR1 and CDR2: SGHTA and FQGNSA. The CDR3 reads CASSLVLAGNTGELFF. The CDR3 DNA sequence: TGTGCCAGCAGCTTAGTACTAGCGGGGAACACCGGGGAGCTGTTTTTT.

This sequence joins TRBV18 and TRBJ2-7; 13 bases align to TRBD2. There are 16 residues in the CDR3. Germline V gives CDR1 KGHSH, CDR2 LQKENI. Trimming removed 3 bases from V and 5 bases from J; junction bases left unmatched: 7. CDR3 coding DNA: TGTGCCAGCTCACCGACACTAGCGGGAGGGCCCCACGAGCAGTACTTC. It specifies CASSPTLAGGPHEQYF. Variable domain in full (rest from reference TRBV18 and TRBJ2-7): NAGVMQNPRHLVRRRGQEARLRCSPMKGHSHVYWYRQLPEEGLKFMVYLQKENIIDESGMPKERFSAEFPKEGPSILRIQQVVRGDSAAYFCASSPTLAGGPHEQYFGPGTRLTVT.

The chain links TRBV12-3 or TRBV12-4 to TRBJ2-1; TRBD2 matches at 10 bases. The CDR3 spans 16 residues. After removal of 1 base from V and 9 bases from J, the junction contained 9 bases not matched to a gene. This CDR3 is CASSLVSSGRAGEQFF. Written as DNA, the CDR3 is TGTGCCAGCAGTTTAGTATCGAGCGGGAGGGCCGGTGAGCAGTTCTTC.

The V gene is TRBV18, the J gene TRBJ1-1, with TRBD1 as a possible D gene (5 bases). Germline V gene data show CDR1 as KGHSH and CDR2 as LQKENI. This CDR3 is 18 amino acids long. V lost 3 bases and J lost 3, with 23 bases in between. CDR3 residues: CASSPFLGTPQGDTEAFF. The CDR3 nucleotides are TGTGCCAGCTCACCCTTCCTCGGGACCCCTCAAGGGGACACTGAAGCTTTCTTT.

The gene calls are TRBV27 and TRBJ2-7; perhaps TRBD1 as D (6 bases). CDR3 length: 14 amino acids. Germline V gives CDR1 MNHEY, CDR2 SMNVEV (reference sequence). The V gene lost 7 bases and the J gene lost 6 bases, with 19 bases spanning the gap. In nucleotides, the CDR3 is TGTGCCAGCACTGAGGGGGTTTACGGGGTCGAGCAGTACTTC. It is translated as CASTEGVYGVEQYF.

The V gene is TRBV5-1, the J gene TRBJ2-7; tentative D call: TRBD2 (5 bases). Germline assignment: CDR1 SGHRS and CDR2 YFSETQ. There are 14 residues in the CDR3. V was shortened by 0 bases and J by 2 bases, with 9 bases between the two germline ends. DNA for the CDR3: TGCGCCAGCAGCTTGGCGGGATCCCCCTACGAGCAGTACTTC. This sequence encodes CASSLAGSPYEQYF.

CDR3 bases: TGCAGCGTTCGCCCCCGGCGGGAGAATGAGCAGTTCTTC. Its translation is CSVRPRRENEQFF. J is TRBJ2-1 and V is TRBV29-1; 7 bases map to TRBD2. This CDR3 spans 13 amino acids. The V segment lost 5 bases and the J segment 7 bases; nucleotides outside the gene matches: 8. Germline V CDR1 and CDR2: SQVTM, ANQGSEA.

This clonotype was detected only once. V and J are TRBV6-5 and TRBJ2-2; D possibly corresponds to TRBD1 (6 bases). Trimming removed 8 bases from V and 4 bases from J, with 17 bases in between. Germline loops: CDR1 MNHEY, CDR2 SVGAGI. The CDR3 extends over 15 amino acids. The CDR3 DNA reads as TGTGCCAGCGGAGAATGGGGGCGAGGCACCGGGGAGCTGTTTTTT. Amino acids: CASGEWGRGTGELFF.

The chain links TRBV3-1 to TRBJ2-3; possible D gene TRBD2, 6 bases. Germline values: CDR1 LGHDT, CDR2 YNNKEL (reference sequence). V was pared by 4 bases and J by 4 bases, with 9 bases between. There are 13 residues in the CDR3. CDR3: CASSRAGSDTQYF. The CDR3, as DNA: TGTGCCAGCAGCCGGGCGGGATCAGATACGCAGTATTTT.

This chain connects TRBV12-3 or TRBV12-4 to TRBJ2-1; the match to TRBD2 covers 11 bases. The CDR3 is 15 amino acids. Losses at the gene ends were 6 bases for V and 4 bases for J; bases not matched to a gene: 5. CDR3 region: CASRGLAGGYNEQFF. Written as DNA, the CDR3 is TGTGCCAGCAGAGGGCTAGCGGGGGGATACAATGAGCAGTTCTTC.

This clonotype was counted once. This chain uses TRBV5-1 with TRBJ2-1; D could derive from TRBD1 or TRBD2 (6 bases each). The V end was cut by 9 bases, the J end by 0 bases, with 19 bases between. This CDR3 spans 16 amino acids. Germline-derived CDR1 and CDR2 are SGHRS and YFSETQ. The CDR3 region has the DNA TGCGCCACCAACTCCGGGGGCCTGAGCTCCTACAATGAGCAGTTCTTC. It encodes CATNSGGLSSYNEQFF.